The T cell receptor beta chain under discussion was sequenced for a study of early T cells in non-severe SARS-CoV-2 infection. CDR1 is DFQATT, CDR2 SNEGSKA, per germline (reference sequence). The CDR3 runs 16 residues. The V gene end was trimmed by 5 bases and the J gene end by 6 bases; junction bases not matched to a gene: 11. TCRdb passed the 5' RACE reads through MiXCR, listing each CDR3 protein once. The table has about 58,000 distinct CDR3 sequences, 9.5% to 15% seen once; the top ten hold 3% to 4.5%. This TCR came from an adult who was a healthcare worker with PCR-confirmed SARS-CoV-2 infection or an uninfected control (not recorded which). The sequenced material came from whole blood. This rearrangement joins TRBV20-1 to TRBJ2-1, with 12 bases that match TRBD2. CDR3 coding DNA: TGCAGTGCTCCCGGACTAGCGGGATTCCGCGGCAATGAGCAGTTCTTC. It specifies CSAPGLAGFRGNEQFF.